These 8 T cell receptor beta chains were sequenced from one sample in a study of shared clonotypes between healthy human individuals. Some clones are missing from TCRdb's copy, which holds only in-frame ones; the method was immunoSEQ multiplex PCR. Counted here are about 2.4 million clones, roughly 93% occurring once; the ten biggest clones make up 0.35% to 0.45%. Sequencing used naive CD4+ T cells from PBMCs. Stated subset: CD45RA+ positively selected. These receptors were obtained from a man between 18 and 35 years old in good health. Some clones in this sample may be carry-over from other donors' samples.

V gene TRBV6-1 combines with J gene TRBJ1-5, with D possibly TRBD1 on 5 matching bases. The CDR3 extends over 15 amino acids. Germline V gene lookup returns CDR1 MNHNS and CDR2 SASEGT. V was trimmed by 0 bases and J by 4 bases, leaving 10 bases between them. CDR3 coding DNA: TGTGCCAGCAGTGAAGCCCCGGGGGTAAATCAGCCCCAGCATTTT. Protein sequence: CASSEAPGVNQPQHF.

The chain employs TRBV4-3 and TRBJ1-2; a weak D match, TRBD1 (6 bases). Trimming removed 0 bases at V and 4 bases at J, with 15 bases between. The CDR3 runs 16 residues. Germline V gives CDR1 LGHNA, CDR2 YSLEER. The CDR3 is CASSQDYRAGGYGYTF. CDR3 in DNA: TGCGCCAGCAGCCAAGATTACAGGGCAGGCGGCTATGGCTACACCTTC.

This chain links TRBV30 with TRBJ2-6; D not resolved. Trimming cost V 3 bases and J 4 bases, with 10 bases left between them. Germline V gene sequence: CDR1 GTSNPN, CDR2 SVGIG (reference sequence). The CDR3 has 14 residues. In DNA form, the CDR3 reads TGTGCCTGGAGGGACCTTGACGGGGCCAACGTCCTGACTTTC. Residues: CAWRDLDGANVLTF.

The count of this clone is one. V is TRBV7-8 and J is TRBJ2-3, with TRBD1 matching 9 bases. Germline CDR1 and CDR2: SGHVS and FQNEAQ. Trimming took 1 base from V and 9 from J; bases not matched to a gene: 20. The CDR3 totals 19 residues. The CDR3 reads CASSLEAFIRRDREGTQYF. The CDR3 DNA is TGTGCCAGCAGCTTAGAGGCGTTTATCCGACGGGACAGGGAGGGAACGCAGTATTTT.

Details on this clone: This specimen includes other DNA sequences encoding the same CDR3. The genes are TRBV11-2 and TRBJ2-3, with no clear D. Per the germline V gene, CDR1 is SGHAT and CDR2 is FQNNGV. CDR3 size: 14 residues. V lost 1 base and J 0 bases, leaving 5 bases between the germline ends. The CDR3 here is CASSLGLSTDTQYF. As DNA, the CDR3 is TGTGCCAGCAGCTTAGGGCTTAGCACAGATACGCAGTATTTT.

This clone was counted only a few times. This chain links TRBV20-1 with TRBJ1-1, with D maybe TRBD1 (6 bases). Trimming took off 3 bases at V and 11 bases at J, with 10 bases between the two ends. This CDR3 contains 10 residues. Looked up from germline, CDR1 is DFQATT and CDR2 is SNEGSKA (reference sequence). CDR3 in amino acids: CSARTGGAFF. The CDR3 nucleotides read TGCAGTGCTAGGACAGGAGGGGCTTTCTTT.

The CDR3 region is CAIRDGTSRSDTQYF. Written as DNA, the CDR3 is TGTGCCATCAGGGACGGGACTAGCAGATCAGATACGCAGTATTTT. This sequence joins TRBV10-3 and TRBJ2-3, with 9 bases aligning to TRBD2. CDR1 and CDR2 (germline): ENHRY, SYGVKD. The CDR3 extends over 15 amino acids. J was trimmed by 4 bases and V by 6 bases; bases with no gene match: 8.

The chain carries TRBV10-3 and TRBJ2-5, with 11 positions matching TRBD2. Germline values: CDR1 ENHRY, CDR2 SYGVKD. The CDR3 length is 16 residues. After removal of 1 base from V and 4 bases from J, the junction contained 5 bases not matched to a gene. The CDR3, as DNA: TGTGCCATCAGTGAGTTTATAGCGGGAGGGCGAGAGACCCAGTACTTC. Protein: CAISEFIAGGRETQYF.